This T cell receptor beta chain came from a study of shared clonotypes between healthy human individuals. Study background: The plates for each donor numbered three CD4 naive, three CD4 memory, two CD8 naive and one CD8 memory.

Points on this clone: What it binds is not known.

J gave up 5 bases and V 6 bases, and 16 bases lay outside the gene matches. The germline CDR1 and CDR2 sequences are SGHAT and FQNNGV. The CDR3 is 17 amino acids. From CD4+ cells came CD45RA+ naive and CD45RA-negative memory subsets. Findings and limits, study-wide: Approximately 4.6% of naive CD4 clonotypes were common to four donors.

TCRdb keeps only in-frame clones here, not all; method: immunoSEQ multiplex PCR. The sample yields over 2 million clones, 85% to 95% seen once. The TCR originated in a man between 18 and 29 years old in good health. Some clones in this sample may be carry-over from other donors' samples. The source material was naive CD4+ T cells from PBMCs. Subset given: CD45RA+ positively selected. The chain joins TRBV11-2 to TRBJ1-2; TRBD1 matches 9 bases. CDR3 in amino acids: CASRKPGQGPQGYGYTF. The CDR3 DNA sequence: TGTGCCAGCAGGAAACCGGGACAGGGCCCCCAAGGATATGGCTACACCTTC.